The 30 T cell receptor beta chains presented below share a single source sample, sequenced in a study of T cell responses to AZD1222 COVID-19 vaccine. Sequencing was performed with immunoSEQ multiplex PCR; in TCRdb, only in-frame clones are kept and a portion is missing. Of approximately 67,000 clones in the sample, roughly four fifths were seen once. The source material was peripheral blood, sampled 28 days after the second AZD1222 dose. These receptors all stem from an adult who received the AZD1222 COVID-19 vaccine.

The chain is built from TRBV9 and TRBJ2-7; 8 bases are shared with TRBD1. The junction had 2 bases not matched to a gene; V was cut back by 2 bases and J by 1 base. The germline V gene has CDR1 SGDLS and CDR2 YYNGEE. The CDR3 is made up of 14 amino acids. CDR3 amino acids: CASSVRQGSYEQYF. DNA for the CDR3: TGTGCCAGCAGCGTGCGACAGGGGTCCTACGAGCAGTACTTC.

The chain carries TRBV11-3 and TRBJ1-1; D gene ambiguous. The CDR3 spans 12 residues. The V gene's germline CDR1 is SGHNT and CDR2 YENEEA. Trimming pared 5 bases from V and 4 bases from J, leaving 8 bases between. The CDR3 DNA follows: TGTGCCAGCAGCCCGGGAGGCACTGAAGCTTTCTTT. This sequence encodes CASSPGGTEAFF. The variable domain in full, with the rest retrieved from reference TRBV11-3 and TRBJ1-1, is EAGVVQSPRYKIIEKKQPVAFWCNPISGHNTLYWYLQNLGQGPELLIRYENEEAVDDSQLPKDRFSAERLKGVDSTLKIQPAELGDSAVYLCASSPGGTEAFFGQGTRLTVV.

The chain is built from TRBV5-1 and TRBJ1-6; 9 nucleotides agree with TRBD1. V lost 4 bases, J lost 7 bases, and 6 bases stayed unmatched. Germline loops: CDR1 SGHRS, CDR2 YFSETQ. The CDR3 length is 15 residues. This chain's CDR3 is CASSVTGTGNSPLHF. CDR3 in DNA: TGCGCCAGCAGCGTGACCGGGACAGGGAATTCACCCCTCCACTTT.

The genes are TRBV6-5 and TRBJ2-2; 7 positions agree with TRBD1. Germline V gene lookup returns CDR1 MNHEY and CDR2 SVGAGI. The CDR3 is 15 residues long. V shed 10 bases and J 2 bases; nucleotides not matched to a gene: 10. The CDR3: CATSRGQLNTGELFF. As DNA, the CDR3 is TGTGCCACCTCGAGGGGACAGCTAAACACCGGGGAGCTGTTTTTT.

The genes are TRBV10-2 and TRBJ1-5, with D perhaps matching TRBD1 (5 bases). The germline V and J ends were trimmed by 6 bases and 3 bases, with 15 bases remaining between them. The CDR3 is 15 amino acids. Germline CDR1 is WSHSY and CDR2 is SAAADI. Here the CDR3 DNA reads TGCGCCAGCAGGGGGGTGGACGGATACAATCAGCCCCAGCATTTT. Protein sequence: CASRGVDGYNQPQHF.

The chain couples TRBV2 to TRBJ2-3; D is perhaps TRBD1 (6 bases). The CDR3 extends over 18 amino acids. Germline V CDR1 and CDR2: SNHLY, FYNNEI. V was pared by 0 bases and J by 0 bases, with 16 bases between. In DNA form, the CDR3 reads TGTGCCAGCAGTGAAGCGGGGGCAACCGGGGCTAGCACAGATACGCAGTATTTT. The encoded protein is CASSEAGATGASTDTQYF.

The chain is built from TRBV27 and TRBJ2-7, with TRBD1 identical over 8 bases. The CDR3 is 17 amino acids. Germline CDR1 is MNHEY and CDR2 is SMNVEV (reference sequence). Losses at the gene ends were 0 bases for V and 9 bases for J; bases not matched to a gene: 16. The CDR3 DNA reads as TGTGCCAGCAGTTTATCCGGACAGGGATCCCCTTATACCGTGCAGTACTTC. Its translation is CASSLSGQGSPYTVQYF.

V is TRBV5-5 and J is TRBJ1-2; possibly TRBD1 for D (5 bases). Germline CDR1 SGHKS, CDR2 YYEKEE (reference sequence). Trimming removed 0 bases from V and 0 bases from J, with 9 bases in between. The CDR3 contains 15 residues. This chain's CDR3 is CASSLAQGTNYGYTF. CDR3 DNA sequence: TGTGCCAGCAGCTTGGCCCAGGGAACTAACTATGGCTACACCTTC.

The rearrangement uses TRBV7-2 and TRBJ1-6; D is unclear. The germline V gene has CDR1 SGHTA and CDR2 FQGNSA. This CDR3 region has 16 residues. Deletions cut 1 base from V and 6 bases from J, with 13 bases between. The CDR3 here is CASSLEEVVPNSPLHF. The CDR3 DNA sequence: TGTGCCAGCAGCTTAGAGGAGGTCGTACCTAATTCACCCCTCCACTTT.

In nucleotides, the CDR3 is TGTGCCAGCAGCCCGCATTGGGCCAACGTCCTGACTTTC. This sequence encodes CASSPHWANVLTF. This chain joins TRBV12-3 or TRBV12-4 and TRBJ2-6; D remains unclear. V was clipped by 6 bases and J by 5 bases, with 8 bases between them. The CDR3 contains 13 residues.

This chain joins TRBV11-2 and TRBJ2-5; the D gene is possibly TRBD1 (5 bases). V gave up 2 bases and J gave up 4 bases, with 14 bases separating them. Germline CDR1 SGHAT, CDR2 FQNNGV. The CDR3 consists of 15 residues. The CDR3 nucleotides are TGTGCCAGCAGCTTAAGGGGAACTAATTTAGAGACCCAGTACTTC. Translation gives CASSLRGTNLETQYF.

The J gene is TRBJ2-7, the V gene TRBV4-3; D remains unclear. The V gene lost 4 bases and the J gene lost 0 bases, with 10 bases spanning the gap. From germline, CDR1 is LGHNA and CDR2 YSLEER. The CDR3 consists of 14 residues. CDR3 amino acids: CASSPQENSYEQYF. The CDR3 region has the DNA TGCGCCAGCAGCCCTCAGGAGAACTCCTACGAGCAGTACTTC.

The CDR3 here is CATSRDRGDREEAFF. The CDR3 region has the DNA TGTGCCACCAGCAGAGATAGGGGGGACAGGGAAGAAGCTTTCTTT. The chain joins TRBV15 to TRBJ1-1; 9 nucleotides align to TRBD1. CDR1 and CDR2 from the germline V gene are LNHNV and YYDKDF (reference sequence). This CDR3 is built from 15 residues. The trim removed 0 bases at V and 8 bases at J, leaving 7 bases unmatched.

This clone was recorded a few times. The chain employs TRBV5-4 and TRBJ1-2; D not resolved. V was pared by 3 bases and J by 1 base, with 16 bases between. CDR3 length equals 16 residues. Germline lookup yields CDR1 SGHNT and CDR2 YYREEE (reference sequence). CDR3 residues: CASSWARADYNYGYTF. In DNA form, the CDR3 reads TGTGCCAGCAGCTGGGCCCGGGCCGATTATAACTATGGCTACACCTTC.

The chain's CDR3 is CASSSWAGNYGYTF. CDR3 sequence (DNA): TGTGCCAGTAGTTCTTGGGCAGGGAACTATGGCTACACCTTC. The chain has TRBV19 and TRBJ1-2, with D perhaps matching TRBD1 (5 bases). Trimming pared 5 bases from V and 2 bases from J, leaving 12 bases between. Germline loops: CDR1 LNHDA, CDR2 SQIVND (reference sequence). This CDR3 contains 14 residues.

V usage is TRBV4-3 and J usage is TRBJ1-5, with TRBD1 matching over 10 bases. CDR1 is LGHNA and CDR2 is YSLEER in the germline V gene. V shed 0 bases, J shed 6 bases, and the junction held 5 bases outside the gene matches. The CDR3 is 16 amino acids. CDR3 region: CASSQDLGTGVQPQHF. As DNA, the CDR3 is TGCGCCAGCAGCCAAGATCTGGGGACAGGGGTTCAGCCCCAGCATTTT.

The chain couples TRBV29-1 to TRBJ1-1; D gene unclear. The V gene's germline CDR1 is SQVTM and CDR2 ANQGSEA. CDR3 length equals 11 residues. V was cut by 3 bases and J by 5 bases, with 7 bases left in between. CDR3 DNA: TGCAGCGTTGACATTGGGACTGAAGCTTTCTTT. Encoded protein: CSVDIGTEAFF.

This clone appeared a few times. The chain combines TRBV14 with TRBJ1-1; the D is unclear. The V end lost 4 bases, the J end lost 3 bases, and 15 bases lay between the germline ends. Germline CDR1 is SGHDN and CDR2 is FVKESK. This CDR3 is 15 amino acids long. CDR3 nucleotides: TGTGCCAGCAGCCCGGGGTTCAGCTTGGACACTGAAGCTTTCTTT. Amino acids: CASSPGFSLDTEAFF.

This sequence joins TRBV5-1 and TRBJ2-2; D might be TRBD1 (5 bases). The CDR3 runs 16 residues. Per germline, CDR1 SGHRS and CDR2 YFSETQ. V was clipped by 0 bases and J by 4 bases, with 13 bases between them. CDR3 DNA: TGCGCCAGCAGCTTGGCGGCTGGACAAGCCACCGGGGAGCTGTTTTTT. Residues: CASSLAAGQATGELFF.

CDR3 coding DNA: TGTGCCAGCAGCCCGACAGCCGCCTATGGCTACACCTTC. Translated, it gives CASSPTAAYGYTF. The V and J genes are TRBV7-2 and TRBJ1-2; D may be TRBD1 (5 bases). This CDR3 spans 13 amino acids. Germline loops: CDR1 SGHTA, CDR2 FQGNSA. V lost 5 bases to trimming and J lost 4 bases, with 11 bases between them.

Points on this clone: The junction does not match germline at one end; this may be a read error. This sequence joins TRBV30 and TRBJ1-4; TRBD1 matches 10 bases. CDR1 is GTSNPN and CDR2 is SVGIG in the germline V gene (reference sequence). The CDR3 loop spans 14 amino acids. The CDR3 loop is CAWSATGGNGKLFF. The CDR3 coding sequence is TGTGCCTGGAGCGCGACAGGGGGCAATGGAAAACTGTTTTTT.

This chain joins TRBV4-1 and TRBJ2-3; the match to TRBD1 covers 9 bases. J gave up 6 bases and V 3 bases, and 13 bases lay outside the gene matches. The CDR3 is 17 residues long. From germline, CDR1 is MGHRA and CDR2 YSYEKL. The CDR3 DNA reads TGCGCCAGCAGCCATGATACAACGGGACAGGGCGTTGATACGCAGTATTTT. It encodes CASSHDTTGQGVDTQYF.

The J gene is TRBJ1-1, the V gene TRBV18; maybe TRBD1 (5 bases). The CDR3 runs to 12 residues. V dropped 2 bases and J dropped 4 bases, with 5 bases sitting between them. The germline CDR1 and CDR2 sequences are KGHSH and LQKENI. The DNA for the CDR3 is TGTGCCAGCTCACCAGGGGCCACTGAAGCTTTCTTT. Protein: CASSPGATEAFF.

This chain uses TRBV27 with TRBJ2-5, with a possible D match to TRBD1 (5 bases). This CDR3 has 15 residues. Germline V lookup: CDR1 MNHEY, CDR2 SMNVEV (reference sequence). Trimming removed 4 bases from V and 4 bases from J, with 16 bases in between. The CDR3 spells CASSSQGGKRETQYF. CDR3 DNA: TGTGCCAGCAGTTCTCAGGGTGGGAAAAGAGAGACCCAGTACTTC.

The chain combines TRBV5-6 with TRBJ2-7; D is perhaps TRBD2 (5 bases). The CDR3 has 14 residues. Germline V gene lookup returns CDR1 SGHDT and CDR2 YYEEEE. Between the trimmed V and J ends, which lost 4 bases and 1 base, there was a span of 12 bases. The CDR3 sequence: CASSLGLKSYEQYF. DNA of the CDR3: TGTGCCAGCAGCCTCGGACTGAAATCCTACGAGCAGTACTTC.

The genes are TRBV30 and TRBJ1-1; weak D call: TRBD1 (6 bases). Germline CDR1 and CDR2: GTSNPN and SVGIG (reference sequence). Trimming removed 2 bases at V and 4 bases at J, with 20 bases between. The CDR3 covers 16 residues. Written as DNA, the CDR3 is TGTGCCTGGAGTCTTGGACACAGGGTTGCGGCCACTGAAGCTTTCTTT. Translation: CAWSLGHRVAATEAFF.

This rearrangement joins TRBV18 to TRBJ2-3, with D maybe TRBD1 (6 bases). The V end was cut by 2 bases, the J end by 2 bases, with 17 bases between. The CDR3 totals 17 residues. Germline assignment: CDR1 KGHSH and CDR2 LQKENI. The CDR3 coding sequence is TGTGCCAGCTCACCAAAAATGGCTGAGGGGGACACAGATACGCAGTATTTT. It codes for CASSPKMAEGDTDTQYF.

In its sample, this clone was seen once. The genes are TRBV23-1 and TRBJ2-3; D call uncertain. TRBV23-1 has ORF status, its function being uncertain. V gave up 6 bases and J gave up 0 bases, with 22 bases separating them. This CDR3 is built from 18 residues. The CDR3 DNA reads as TGCGCCAGCAGGTGGAACGAACCCAGCCTAACTAGCACAGATACGCAGTATTTT. It yields the protein CASRWNEPSLTSTDTQYF.

The chain recombines TRBV3-1 (or the pseudogene TRBV3-2) with TRBJ2-5, with 9 bases that match TRBD2. Germline V gene sequence: CDR1 LGHDT, CDR2 YNNKEL (reference sequence). The CDR3 has 12 amino acids. The J segment lost 5 bases and the V segment lost 11 bases, leaving 6 bases of the junction unmatched. The CDR3 DNA reads TGTGCCCGCGGGGGGGCCGGGGAGACCCAGTACTTC. It specifies CARGGAGETQYF.

The chain carries TRBV29-1 and TRBJ1-3, with D uncertain. Trimming took off 4 bases at V and 3 bases at J, with 13 bases between the two ends. Looked up from germline, CDR1 is SQVTM and CDR2 is ANQGSEA. The CDR3 totals 14 residues. CDR3 loop: CSVGVGSDGNTIYF. The CDR3 DNA is TGCAGCGTTGGAGTTGGATCAGATGGAAACACCATATATTTT.